Below, 8 T cell receptor beta chains from the same sample are listed, as sequenced in a study of regulatory T cells in long-lasting Graves disease. TCR beta libraries were built with iRepertoire HTBI primers and Arm-PCR of CDR3 regions. MiXCR, run by TCRdb on the multiplex PCR reads, gives a single entry per CDR3 protein. This sample has under 250,000 distinct CDR3 sequences, with 20% found just once. Time point denoted: newly diagnosed GD, antithyroid drugs for less than 3 months. The TCR library was made from RNA that had been extracted from PBMCs in TRIzol. The specimen comprised peripheral blood mononuclear cells (PBMCs), sampled at new diagnosis, from a patient treated with antithyroid drugs. All receptors come from a female donor with Graves disease.

This clonotype was found many times. The chain couples TRBV2 to TRBJ1-5; no definite D call. CDR1 SNHLY and CDR2 FYNNEI come from the germline V gene. Trimming removed 7 bases at V and 1 base at J, with 8 bases between. The CDR3 runs 13 residues. The CDR3 DNA sequence: TGTGCCAGCAACCGACGGAGCAATCAGCCCCAGCATTTT. Amino acid sequence: CASNRRSNQPQHF.

This clonotype was picked up many times. The rearrangement links TRBV29-1 to TRBJ2-5; TRBD2 might be the D (6 bases). This CDR3 spans 13 amino acids. In germline, CDR1 is SQVTM, CDR2 ANQGSEA. V was shortened by 3 bases and J by 6 bases, with 14 bases between the two germline ends. The chain's CDR3 is CSVEEGFGKTQYF. The CDR3 DNA reads as TGCAGCGTTGAGGAGGGATTCGGAAAGACCCAGTACTTC.

With regard to this clonotype: A read error is possible here, since a much larger clone lies one base away. The chain combines TRBV11-1 with TRBJ2-7, with TRBD1 matching over 11 bases. CDR3 size: 15 residues. CDR1 and CDR2 (germline): SGHAT, FQDESV (reference sequence). This CDR3 is CASSQGTGGSYKQYF. DNA for the CDR3: TGCGCCAGCAGCCAAGGGACAGGGGGTAGCTACAAGCAGTACTTC. Together with reference TRBV11-1 and TRBJ2-7, the CDR3 gives the full variable domain: EAEVAQSPRYKITEKSQAVAFWCDPISGHATLYWYRQILGQGPELLVQFQDESVVDDSQLPKDRFSAERLKGVDSTLKIQPAELGDSAMYLCASSQGTGGSYKQYFGPGTRLTVT.

The chain links TRBV7-2 to TRBJ1-1; D not certain. The CDR3 has 12 residues. From germline, CDR1 is SGHTA and CDR2 FQGNSA. V lost 2 bases, J lost 8 bases, and 9 bases lay in between. CDR3 sequence reads: CASSLYGREAFF. The CDR3 DNA is TGTGCCAGCAGCTTATATGGACGGGAAGCTTTCTTT.

This clonotype appeared many times. This chain links TRBV19 with TRBJ1-2; D remains unclear. Per the germline V gene, CDR1 is LNHDA and CDR2 is SQIVND (reference sequence). V gave up 7 bases and J gave up 4 bases, with 22 bases separating them. The length of the CDR3 is 16 residues. Written as DNA, the CDR3 is TGTGCCAGTACCCCATCGGCCGGGCTTATGGGCTATGGCTACACCTTC. It codes for CASTPSAGLMGYGYTF.

This clonotype appeared a few times. The CDR3 spells CSARGDYGYTF. In nucleotides, the CDR3 is TGCAGTGCTAGGGGTGACTATGGCTACACCTTC. The chain couples TRBV20-1 to TRBJ1-2; D call uncertain. The CDR3 runs 11 residues. V lost 3 bases to trimming and J lost 3 bases, with 5 bases between them. The germline V gene encodes CDR1 DFQATT and CDR2 SNEGSKA (reference sequence).

This chain uses TRBV9 with TRBJ1-1, with D possibly TRBD1 on 5 matching bases. V shed 3 bases and J shed 3 bases, with 9 bases lying between them. This CDR3 has 13 amino acids. Germline lookup yields CDR1 SGDLS and CDR2 YYNGEE. CDR3 nucleotides: TGTGCCAGCAGCGCGGAACAGGACACTGAAGCTTTCTTT. Translated: CASSAEQDTEAFF.

This clonotype has a handful of counts. The rearrangement links TRBV10-2 to TRBJ1-4, with D possibly TRBD1 on 6 matching bases. Trimming left V 7 bases short and J 3 bases short, with 9 bases between. Germline assignment: CDR1 WSHSY and CDR2 SAAADI. This CDR3 is built from 13 residues. CDR3 DNA: TGCGCCAGCAAAGGGGGTCCTAATGAAAAACTGTTTTTT. This encodes CASKGGPNEKLFF.